This TCR beta chain was obtained from a study of long-term antiretroviral therapy in people with HIV. Study-level points and caveats: ART adherence, viral resistance and therapy changes were undocumented. Patients on ART gained diversity, which nonetheless stayed below transplant donor controls.

At the survey level, the v3.0 immunoSEQ assay was run. Some clones are missing from TCRdb's copy, which holds only in-frame ones; the method was immunoSEQ multiplex PCR. Found here are about 20,000 clones, 80% to 85% of them singletons; the top ten hold approximately 9.3%. This CDR3 is built from 13 residues. The germline V gene has CDR1 SGDLS and CDR2 YYNGEE. V was shortened by 6 bases and J by 2 bases, with 8 bases between the two germline ends. In the case of this clone: What it binds is unknown.

One or more pre-ART and two or more post-ART PBMC samples were available from each donor. People in the study who had HIV all got their treatment in the United States. The TCR comes from a woman aged 40 to 50 with HIV. The input for sequencing was unsorted PBMCs, taken 1.2 years after starting antiretroviral therapy. V usage is TRBV9 and J usage is TRBJ2-2; D is uncertain. The CDR3 sequence is CASTYSNTGELFF. The CDR3 bases are TGTGCCAGCACCTACTCCAACACCGGGGAGCTGTTTTTT.